Presented here are 19 T cell receptor beta chains from one specimen sequenced in a study of OX40 agonist ivuxolimab in advanced cancers. TCRdb's table, derived via immunoSEQ multiplex PCR, lists solely in-frame clones and lacks some. In the table there are tens of thousands of clones, roughly 84% of which are singletons. The specimen comprised CD4+ or CD8+ T cells sorted from blood, sampled in a trial of the OX40 agonist ivuxolimab. All receptors come from an adult with an advanced solid tumor such as melanoma, head and neck, liver or kidney cancer.

The chain is built from TRBV4-3 and TRBJ2-2; D perhaps matches TRBD1 (5 bases). The CDR3 has 18 residues. CDR1 and CDR2 from the germline V gene are LGHNA and YSLEER. V was pared by 2 bases and J by 0 bases, with 16 bases between. The CDR3 here is CASSQNRPTDSNTGELFF. The CDR3 bases are TGCGCCAGCAGCCAAAACCGACCGACAGATTCGAACACCGGGGAGCTGTTTTTT.

This clone was detected only once. This chain connects TRBV9 to TRBJ2-3, with D possibly matching TRBD1 (5 bases). This CDR3 has 15 residues. The V end was cut by 0 bases, the J end by 0 bases, with 8 bases between. From germline, CDR1 is SGDLS and CDR2 YYNGEE. The CDR3 region has the DNA TGTGCCAGCAGCGTAGTGCCAGGGAGCACAGATACGCAGTATTTT. This gives the protein CASSVVPGSTDTQYF.

This clone was detected once. V is TRBV7-3 and J is TRBJ2-2; 7 nucleotides match TRBD1. The CDR3 runs to 15 residues. CDR1 SGHTA and CDR2 FQGTGA come from the germline V gene. After removal of 5 bases from V and 3 bases from J, the junction contained 6 bases not matched to a gene. CDR3: CASSNNRGHTGELFF. The CDR3 coding sequence is TGTGCCAGCAGCAATAACAGGGGTCACACCGGGGAGCTGTTTTTT.

The V gene is TRBV5-8, the J gene TRBJ1-1; possible D gene TRBD1, 5 bases. The germline V and J ends were trimmed by 0 bases and 5 bases, with 14 bases remaining between them. The V gene's germline CDR1 is SGHTS and CDR2 YDEGEE. The CDR3 sequence is 15 residues long. CDR3 DNA sequence: TGTGCCAGCAGCTTGGCTCCCCCAGGGCAGACTGAAGCTTTCTTT. This codes for CASSLAPPGQTEAFF.

The chain combines TRBV6-1 with TRBJ1-1; D is possibly TRBD1 (6 bases). V lost 7 bases to trimming and J lost 1 base, with 16 bases between them. Germline values: CDR1 MNHNS, CDR2 SASEGT. The CDR3 is made up of 15 amino acids. Here the CDR3 reads CASMWQQGGNTEAFF. CDR3 bases: TGTGCCAGCATGTGGCAGCAAGGGGGGAACACTGAAGCTTTCTTT.

This clone appeared a single time. The rearrangement uses TRBV6-1 and TRBJ1-1; unclear D gene. This CDR3 spans 12 amino acids. Germline V gives CDR1 MNHNS, CDR2 SASEGT. The V end lost 6 bases, the J end lost 1 base, and 6 bases lay between the germline ends. Here the CDR3 DNA reads TGTGCCAGCAGATCCAGGAACACTGAAGCTTTCTTT. Protein product: CASRSRNTEAFF.

The chain is built from TRBV7-2 and TRBJ2-7; 12 bases are shared with TRBD2. Germline-derived CDR1 and CDR2 are SGHTA and FQGNSA. The junction had 7 bases not matched to a gene; V was cut back by 5 bases and J by 2 bases. This CDR3 has 16 residues. CDR3 DNA sequence: TGTGCCAGCAGCGCGCGGACTAGCGGGGCGCCCTACGAGCAGTACTTC. Its translation: CASSARTSGAPYEQYF.

This chain links TRBV5-8 with TRBJ2-1; D is perhaps TRBD1 (6 bases). CDR3 length: 15 residues. Germline CDR1 and CDR2: SGHTS and YDEGEE. Trimming stripped 5 bases from V and 0 bases from J, with 12 bases between. CDR3 bases: TGTGCCAGCAGTTCCGGGACAAACTCCTACAATGAGCAGTTCTTC. Protein: CASSSGTNSYNEQFF.

This clone was counted only a few times. The rearrangement joins TRBV7-9 to TRBJ1-3; tentative D call: TRBD1 (5 bases). CDR3 length equals 13 residues. The germline V gene encodes CDR1 SEHNR and CDR2 FQNEAQ (reference sequence). Between the trimmed V and J ends, which lost 8 bases and 2 bases, there was a span of 10 bases. CDR3 sequence (DNA): TGTGCCAGCCCTAGGGGTACTGGAAACACCATATATTTT. Encoded protein: CASPRGTGNTIYF.

The chain combines TRBV5-6 with TRBJ1-2; 7 bases agree with TRBD1. CDR1 SGHDT and CDR2 YYEEEE come from the germline V gene. This CDR3 contains 14 residues. V shed 4 bases and J 5 bases; nucleotides not matched to a gene: 8. The CDR3 sequence is CASSPSDRVYGYTF. CDR3 bases: TGTGCCAGCAGCCCCTCAGACAGGGTGTATGGCTACACCTTC.

The chain uses TRBV11-2 and TRBJ2-1; D might be TRBD1 (6 bases). The CDR3 length is 12 residues. Germline values: CDR1 SGHAT, CDR2 FQNNGV. The V end lost 1 base, the J end lost 10 bases, and 8 bases lay between the germline ends. In DNA form, the CDR3 reads TGTGCCAGCAGCTTAGTAGGGACAGAGCAGTTCTTC. Encoded protein: CASSLVGTEQFF.

The gene calls are TRBV25-1 and TRBJ2-7; D possibly corresponds to TRBD2 (5 bases). Trimming took 2 bases from V and 3 from J, leaving 5 bases between them. Germline CDR1 and CDR2: MGHDK and SYGVNS. CDR3 length: 12 amino acids. The CDR3 is CASSEAGYEQYF. Here the CDR3 DNA reads TGTGCCAGCAGTGAAGCGGGCTACGAGCAGTACTTC.

The chain couples TRBV6-6 to TRBJ2-3, with 7 nucleotides matching TRBD2. The CDR3 has 16 residues. The V and J ends lost 0 bases and 6 bases, in that order; junction bases with no gene match: 9. Germline V CDR1 and CDR2: MNHNY, SVGAGI (reference sequence). CDR3 amino acids: CASSYSVPTSRDTQYF. The CDR3, as DNA: TGTGCCAGCAGTTACTCTGTTCCGACTAGCCGGGATACGCAGTATTTT.

The chain carries TRBV5-1 and TRBJ1-2; a possible D gene is TRBD1 (5 bases). V dropped 4 bases and J dropped 3 bases, with 10 bases sitting between them. The CDR3 contains 13 residues. Germline lookup yields CDR1 SGHRS and CDR2 YFSETQ. The CDR3 DNA is TGCGCCAGCAGCCCATTAGGGGACTATGGCTACACCTTC. This translates into CASSPLGDYGYTF.

The chain joins TRBV5-1 to TRBJ1-3; D is unresolved. Germline CDR1 and CDR2: SGHRS and YFSETQ. Trimming pared 4 bases from V and 0 bases from J, leaving 11 bases between. CDR3 length: 15 residues. CDR3 in DNA: TGCGCCAGCAGCCTAGATTCTTTCTCTGGAAACACCATATATTTT. It is translated as CASSLDSFSGNTIYF.

This clone was observed once. The chain recombines TRBV6-6 with TRBJ1-1; D might be TRBD1 (5 bases). In germline, CDR1 is MNHNY, CDR2 SVGAGI (reference sequence). Trimming stripped 6 bases from V and 6 bases from J, with 11 bases between. This CDR3 has 12 amino acids. In nucleotides, the CDR3 is TGTGCCAGCAGGGAAGGGGTGGCTGAAGCTTTCTTT. Translated, it gives CASREGVAEAFF.

This chain uses TRBV19 with TRBJ1-5; 10 bases line up with TRBD1. Germline CDR1 LNHDA, CDR2 SQIVND (reference sequence). The CDR3 covers 15 residues. Trimming at V came to 4 bases and at J to 4 bases, leaving 4 bases not matched to a gene. CDR3 coding DNA: TGTGCCAGTAGTACCCCGGGACAGGGGAATCAGCCCCAGCATTTT. Translated: CASSTPGQGNQPQHF.

The chain joins TRBV5-1 to TRBJ2-5; D is unresolved. This CDR3 contains 15 residues. V lost 3 bases and J lost 3, with 15 bases in between. CDR1 and CDR2 from the germline V gene are SGHRS and YFSETQ. The DNA for the CDR3 is TGCGCCAGCAGCTCAATCCCACATACCGAAGAGACCCAGTACTTC. Its protein product is CASSSIPHTEETQYF.

V and J are TRBV11-2 and TRBJ2-7, with a weak D call TRBD1 (6 bases). From germline, CDR1 is SGHAT and CDR2 FQNNGV. This CDR3 spans 15 amino acids. Between the trimmed V and J ends, which lost 1 base and 4 bases, there was a span of 14 bases. The CDR3 coding sequence is TGTGCCAGCAGCTTAGTAAGTACAGGGCGGTACGAGCAGTACTTC. Amino acids: CASSLVSTGRYEQYF. The entire variable domain, with the rest obtained from reference TRBV11-2 and TRBJ2-7, is as follows: EAGVAQSPRYKIIEKRQSVAFWCNPISGHATLYWYQQILGQGPKLLIQFQNNGVVDDSQLPKDRFSAERLKGVDSTLKIQPAKLEDSAVYLCASSLVSTGRYEQYFGPGTRLTVT.